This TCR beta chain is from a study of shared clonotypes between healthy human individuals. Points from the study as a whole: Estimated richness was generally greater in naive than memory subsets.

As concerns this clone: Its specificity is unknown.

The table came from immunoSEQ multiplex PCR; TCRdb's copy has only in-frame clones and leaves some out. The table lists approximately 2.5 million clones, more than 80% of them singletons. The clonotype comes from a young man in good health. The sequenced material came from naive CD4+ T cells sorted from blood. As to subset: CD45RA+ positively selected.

The CDR3 region has the DNA TGTGCCAGCAGTGAAAGGGGGATCCAGGGACAGGGGTCCTATGGCTACACCTTC. Its translation: CASSERGIQGQGSYGYTF. This chain links TRBV2 with TRBJ1-2; 10 bases align to TRBD1. The CDR3 runs to 18 residues. Germline CDR1 and CDR2: SNHLY and FYNNEI. The V segment lost 2 bases and the J segment 4 bases; nucleotides outside the gene matches: 13.